These 8 T cell receptor beta chains came from one sample sequenced in a study of glioma-infiltrating T cells after dendritic cell vaccination. Using immunoSEQ multiplex PCR, the repertoire was profiled, and TCRdb retains in-frame clones only, with some absent. The profile covers over 65,000 clones, with 85% appearing a single time and more than 8% taken by the ten largest. Time point in this sample: after dendritic cell vaccination, including at tumor progression/relapse. Sample: blood, taken after dendritic cell vaccination. All receptors come from a human donor with glioblastoma.

A few counts support this clone. The chain combines TRBV18 with TRBJ1-3; TRBD1 matches at 7 bases. After removal of 0 bases from V and 5 bases from J, the junction contained 1 base not matched to a gene. The CDR3 loop spans 14 amino acids. Germline values: CDR1 KGHSH, CDR2 LQKENI. CDR3 region: CASSPPGQRNTIYF. DNA for the CDR3: TGTGCCAGCTCACCACCGGGACAGAGAAACACCATATATTTT.

This clone has just one count. This chain connects TRBV7-3 to TRBJ1-3; D may be TRBD1 (6 bases). With 5 bases removed from V and 4 bases from J, the gap between germline ends came to 21 bases. This CDR3 region has 17 residues. Germline CDR1 and CDR2: SGHTA and FQGTGA. CDR3 nucleotides: TGTGCCAGCAGCCCGACAAGCACTCAGGGGCCCGGAAACACCATATATTTT. Translated: CASSPTSTQGPGNTIYF.

V gene TRBV9 combines with J gene TRBJ1-2; D is ambiguous. The length of the CDR3 is 13 residues. Germline V lookup: CDR1 SGDLS, CDR2 YYNGEE. Trimming left V 4 bases short and J 0 bases short, with 7 bases between. The CDR3 nucleotides are TGTGCCAGCAGCCCTTCCCCTAACTATGGCTACACCTTC. It encodes CASSPSPNYGYTF. The full variable domain, its missing parts supplied by reference TRBV9 and TRBJ1-2, is DSGVTQTPKHLITATGQRVTLRCSPRSGDLSVYWYQQSLDQGLQFLIQYYNGEERAKGNILERFSAQQFPDLHSELNLSSLELGDSALYFCASSPSPNYGYTFGSGTRLTVV.

The chain combines TRBV11-2 with TRBJ1-1; tentative D call: TRBD1 (5 bases). Germline-derived CDR1 and CDR2 are SGHAT and FQNNGV. V gave up 1 base and J gave up 11 bases, with 14 bases separating them. This CDR3 spans 13 amino acids. Here the CDR3 DNA reads TGTGCCAGCAGCTTAGGGGGCACAGCCTTGGCTTTCTTT. It codes for CASSLGGTALAFF. The full variable domain, rest sourced from reference TRBV11-2 and TRBJ1-1, is EAGVAQSPRYKIIEKRQSVAFWCNPISGHATLYWYQQILGQGPKLLIQFQNNGVVDDSQLPKDRFSAERLKGVDSTLKIQPAKLEDSAVYLCASSLGGTALAFFGQGTRLTVV.

To note about this clone: The same CDR3 also results from other DNA sequences found in this sample. This chain joins TRBV5-4 and TRBJ1-1; the D gene is possibly TRBD1 (5 bases). CDR3 size: 13 residues. V was shortened by 0 bases and J by 4 bases, with 7 bases between the two germline ends. CDR1 SGHNT and CDR2 YYREEE come from the germline V gene (reference sequence). CDR3 residues: CASSLGGGTEAFF. The CDR3 DNA follows: TGTGCCAGCAGCTTGGGGGGGGGCACTGAAGCTTTCTTT. Combining the CDR3 with reference TRBV5-4 and TRBJ1-1 gives the whole variable domain ETGVTQSPTHLIKTRGQQVTLRCSSQSGHNTVSWYQQALGQGPQFIFQYYREEENGRGNFPPRFSGLQFPNYSSELNVNALELDDSALYLCASSLGGGTEAFFGQGTRLTVV.

The chain carries TRBV25-1 and TRBJ2-3, with 7 bases fitting TRBD2. CDR3 size: 15 residues. CDR1 and CDR2 (germline): MGHDK, SYGVNS. Losses at the gene ends were 2 bases for V and 1 base for J; bases not matched to a gene: 3. The CDR3 loop is CASSEGRGGTDTQYF. CDR3 sequence (DNA): TGTGCCAGCAGTGAAGGGAGGGGAGGCACAGATACGCAGTATTTT. Full variable domain (missing parts from reference TRBV25-1 and TRBJ2-3): EADIYQTPRYLVIGTGKKITLECSQTMGHDKMYWYQQDPGMELHLIHYSYGVNSTEKGDLSSESTVSRIRTEHFPLTLESARPSHTSQYLCASSEGRGGTDTQYFGPGTRLTVL.

This chain joins TRBV5-1 and TRBJ1-5, with 7 bases aligning to TRBD1. Trimming removed 0 bases from V and 5 bases from J; junction bases left unmatched: 5. The CDR3 extends over 15 amino acids. The germline V gene has CDR1 SGHRS and CDR2 YFSETQ. As DNA, the CDR3 is TGCGCCAGCAGCTTGGAAGGACAGGTCCATCAGCCCCAGCATTTT. It codes for CASSLEGQVHQPQHF. The full variable domain, its missing parts supplied by reference TRBV5-1 and TRBJ1-5, is KAGVTQTPRYLIKTRGQQVTLSCSPISGHRSVSWYQQTPGQGLQFLFEYFSETQRNKGNFPGRFSGRQFSNSRSEMNVSTLELGDSALYLCASSLEGQVHQPQHFGDGTRLSIL.

The chain links TRBV6-4 to TRBJ2-1; a possible D gene is TRBD2 (6 bases). Germline V CDR1 and CDR2: MRHNA, SNTAGT. V was trimmed by 0 bases and J by 6 bases, leaving 12 bases between them. CDR3 length: 15 residues. In DNA, the CDR3 is TGTGCCAGCAGTGACTCTGGAACGGGGGTCAATGAGCAGTTCTTC. Its translation: CASSDSGTGVNEQFF.